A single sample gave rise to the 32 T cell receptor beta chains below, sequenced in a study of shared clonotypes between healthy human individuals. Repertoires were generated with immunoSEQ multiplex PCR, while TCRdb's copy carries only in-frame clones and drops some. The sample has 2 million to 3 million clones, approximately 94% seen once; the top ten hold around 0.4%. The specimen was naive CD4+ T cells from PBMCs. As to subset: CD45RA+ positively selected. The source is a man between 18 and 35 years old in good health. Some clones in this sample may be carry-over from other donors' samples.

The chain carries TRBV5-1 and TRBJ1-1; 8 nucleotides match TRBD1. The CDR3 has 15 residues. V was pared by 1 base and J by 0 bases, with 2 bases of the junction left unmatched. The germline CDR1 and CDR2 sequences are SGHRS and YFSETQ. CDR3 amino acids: CASSLQGAVNTEAFF. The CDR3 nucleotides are TGCGCCAGCAGCTTGCAGGGGGCCGTGAACACTGAAGCTTTCTTT.

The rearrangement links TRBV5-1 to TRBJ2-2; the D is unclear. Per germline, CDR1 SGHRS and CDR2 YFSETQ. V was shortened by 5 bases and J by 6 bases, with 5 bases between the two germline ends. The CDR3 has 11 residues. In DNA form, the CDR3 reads TGCGCCAGCAGGGATCCCGGGGAGCTGTTTTTT. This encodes CASRDPGELFF. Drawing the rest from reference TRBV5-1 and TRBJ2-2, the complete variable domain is KAGVTQTPRYLIKTRGQQVTLSCSPISGHRSVSWYQQTPGQGLQFLFEYFSETQRNKGNFPGRFSGRQFSNSRSEMNVSTLELGDSALYLCASRDPGELFFGEGSRLTVL.

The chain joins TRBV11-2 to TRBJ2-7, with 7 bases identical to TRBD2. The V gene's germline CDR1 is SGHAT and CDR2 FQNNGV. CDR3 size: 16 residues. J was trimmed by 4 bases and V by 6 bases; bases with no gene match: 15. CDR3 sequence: CASSTKWGGNVYEQYF. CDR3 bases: TGTGCCAGCAGTACCAAATGGGGGGGTAACGTTTACGAGCAGTACTTC.

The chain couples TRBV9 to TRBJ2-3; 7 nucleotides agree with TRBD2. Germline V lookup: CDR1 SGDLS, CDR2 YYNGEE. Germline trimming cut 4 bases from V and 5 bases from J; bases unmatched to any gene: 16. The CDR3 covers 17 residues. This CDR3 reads CASSPIVVAGYGDTQYF. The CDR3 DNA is TGTGCCAGCAGCCCCATCGTTGTAGCGGGCTACGGAGATACGCAGTATTTT.

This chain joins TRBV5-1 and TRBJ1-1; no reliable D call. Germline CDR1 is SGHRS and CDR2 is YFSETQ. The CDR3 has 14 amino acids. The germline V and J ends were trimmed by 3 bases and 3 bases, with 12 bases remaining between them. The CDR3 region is CASSSSSLYTEAFF. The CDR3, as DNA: TGCGCCAGCAGCTCCTCGAGCCTTTACACTGAAGCTTTCTTT.

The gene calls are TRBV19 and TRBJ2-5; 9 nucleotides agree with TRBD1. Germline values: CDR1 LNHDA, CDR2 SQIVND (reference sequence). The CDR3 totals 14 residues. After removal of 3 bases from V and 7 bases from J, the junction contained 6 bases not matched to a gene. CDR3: CASSMDRGTWTQYF. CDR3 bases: TGTGCCAGTAGTATGGACAGGGGCACCTGGACCCAGTACTTC.

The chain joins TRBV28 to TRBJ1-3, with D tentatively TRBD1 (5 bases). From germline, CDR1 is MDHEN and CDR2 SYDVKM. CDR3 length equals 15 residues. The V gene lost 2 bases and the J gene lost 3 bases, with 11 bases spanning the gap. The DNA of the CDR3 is TGTGCCAGCAGTTTAGAACAGGTCAATGGAAACACCATATATTTT. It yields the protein CASSLEQVNGNTIYF.

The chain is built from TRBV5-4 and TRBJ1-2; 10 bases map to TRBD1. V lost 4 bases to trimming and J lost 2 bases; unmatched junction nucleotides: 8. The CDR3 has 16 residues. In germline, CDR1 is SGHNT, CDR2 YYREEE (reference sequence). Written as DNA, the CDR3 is TGTGCCAGCAGCCCGGGGCGGGGACAGGGGAACTATGGCTACACCTTC. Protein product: CASSPGRGQGNYGYTF.

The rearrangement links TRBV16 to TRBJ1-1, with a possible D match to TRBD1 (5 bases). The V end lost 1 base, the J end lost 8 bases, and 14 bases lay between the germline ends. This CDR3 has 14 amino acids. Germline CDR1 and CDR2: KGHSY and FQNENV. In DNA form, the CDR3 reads TGTGCCAGCAGCCAATGGGACCCCTTGGGGGAAGCTTTCTTT. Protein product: CASSQWDPLGEAFF.

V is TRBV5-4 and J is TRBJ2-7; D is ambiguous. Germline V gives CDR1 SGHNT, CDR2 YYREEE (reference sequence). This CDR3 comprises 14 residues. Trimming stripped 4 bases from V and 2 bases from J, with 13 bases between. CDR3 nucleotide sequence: TGTGCCAGCAGCCCCGCCAGCCGCACCTACGAGCAGTACTTC. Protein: CASSPASRTYEQYF.

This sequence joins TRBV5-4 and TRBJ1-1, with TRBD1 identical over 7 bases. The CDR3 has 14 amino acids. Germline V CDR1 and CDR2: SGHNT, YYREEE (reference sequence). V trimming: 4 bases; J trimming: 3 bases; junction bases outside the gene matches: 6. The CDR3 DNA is TGTGCCAGCAGCGCACAGGGGAGGGACACTGAAGCTTTCTTT. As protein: CASSAQGRDTEAFF.

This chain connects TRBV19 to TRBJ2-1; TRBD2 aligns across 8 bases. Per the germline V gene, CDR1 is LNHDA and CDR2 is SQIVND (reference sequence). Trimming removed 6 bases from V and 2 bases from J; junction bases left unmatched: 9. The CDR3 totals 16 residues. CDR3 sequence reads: CASSPRTSLTYNEQFF. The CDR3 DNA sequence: TGTGCCAGTAGCCCCAGGACTAGCCTAACCTACAATGAGCAGTTCTTC.

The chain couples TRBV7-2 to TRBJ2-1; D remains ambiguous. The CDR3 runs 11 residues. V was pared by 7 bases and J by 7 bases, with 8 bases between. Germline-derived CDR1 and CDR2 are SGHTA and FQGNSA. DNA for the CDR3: TGTGCCAGCATCCTGGGGAATGAGCAGTTCTTC. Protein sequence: CASILGNEQFF. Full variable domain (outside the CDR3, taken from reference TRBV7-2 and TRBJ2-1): GAGVSQSPSNKVTEKGKDVELRCDPISGHTALYWYRQSLGQGLEFLIYFQGNSAPDKSGLPSDRFSAERTGGSVSTLTIQRTQQEDSAVYLCASILGNEQFFGPGTRLTVL.

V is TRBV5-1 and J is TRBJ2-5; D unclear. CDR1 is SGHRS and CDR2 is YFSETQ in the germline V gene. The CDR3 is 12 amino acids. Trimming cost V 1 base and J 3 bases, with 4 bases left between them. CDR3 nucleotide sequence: TGCGCCAGCAGCTTGCCTAAAGAGACCCAGTACTTC. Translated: CASSLPKETQYF.

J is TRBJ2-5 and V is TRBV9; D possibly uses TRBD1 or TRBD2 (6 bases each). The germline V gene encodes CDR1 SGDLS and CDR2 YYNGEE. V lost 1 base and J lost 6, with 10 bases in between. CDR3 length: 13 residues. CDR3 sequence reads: CASSVQGRQTQYF. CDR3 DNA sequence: TGTGCCAGCAGCGTACAGGGGAGGCAGACCCAGTACTTC.

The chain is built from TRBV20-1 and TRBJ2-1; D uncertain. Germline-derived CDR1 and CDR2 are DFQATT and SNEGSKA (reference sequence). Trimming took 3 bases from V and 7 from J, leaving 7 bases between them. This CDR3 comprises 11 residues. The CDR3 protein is CSASRWNEQFF. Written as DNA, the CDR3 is TGCAGTGCTAGCCGGTGGAATGAGCAGTTCTTC.

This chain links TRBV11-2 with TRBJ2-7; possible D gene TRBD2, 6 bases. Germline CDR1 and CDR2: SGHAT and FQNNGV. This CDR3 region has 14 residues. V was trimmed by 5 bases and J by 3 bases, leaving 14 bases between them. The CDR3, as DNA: TGTGCCAGCAGCCGCGGGACTGGGAACTACGAGCAGTACTTC. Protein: CASSRGTGNYEQYF.

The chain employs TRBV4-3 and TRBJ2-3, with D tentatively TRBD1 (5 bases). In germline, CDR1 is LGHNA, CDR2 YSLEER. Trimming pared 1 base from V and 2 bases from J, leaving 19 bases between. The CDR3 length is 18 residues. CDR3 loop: CASSQGGADTLHTDTQYF. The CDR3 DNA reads TGCGCCAGCAGCCAAGGTGGGGCTGACACTTTACACACAGATACGCAGTATTTT.

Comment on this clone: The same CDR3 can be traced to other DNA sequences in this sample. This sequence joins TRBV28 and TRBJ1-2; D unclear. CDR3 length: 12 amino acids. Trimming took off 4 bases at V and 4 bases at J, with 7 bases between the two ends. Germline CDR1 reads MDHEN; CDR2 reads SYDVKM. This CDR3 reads CASSSGGYGYTF. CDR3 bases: TGTGCCAGCAGTTCGGGAGGCTATGGCTACACCTTC.

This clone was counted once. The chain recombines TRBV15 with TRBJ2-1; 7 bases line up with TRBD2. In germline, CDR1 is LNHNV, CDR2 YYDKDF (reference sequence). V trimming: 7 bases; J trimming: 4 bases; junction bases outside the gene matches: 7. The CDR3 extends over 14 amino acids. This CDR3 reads CATMGGRLYNEQFF. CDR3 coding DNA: TGTGCCACCATGGGCGGGAGATTATACAATGAGCAGTTCTTC.

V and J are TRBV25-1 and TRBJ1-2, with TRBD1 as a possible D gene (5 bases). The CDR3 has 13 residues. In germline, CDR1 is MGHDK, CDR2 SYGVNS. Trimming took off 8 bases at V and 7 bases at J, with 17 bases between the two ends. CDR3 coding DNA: TGTGCCAGCTCAAGGGGTATTGGTGTTGGCTACACCTTC. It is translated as CASSRGIGVGYTF.

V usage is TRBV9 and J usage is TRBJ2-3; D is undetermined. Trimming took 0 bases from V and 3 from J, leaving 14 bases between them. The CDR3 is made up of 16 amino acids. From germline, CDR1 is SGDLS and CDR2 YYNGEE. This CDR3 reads CASSVGGLGQTDTQYF. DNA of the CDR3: TGTGCCAGCAGCGTAGGAGGTCTAGGGCAGACAGATACGCAGTATTTT.

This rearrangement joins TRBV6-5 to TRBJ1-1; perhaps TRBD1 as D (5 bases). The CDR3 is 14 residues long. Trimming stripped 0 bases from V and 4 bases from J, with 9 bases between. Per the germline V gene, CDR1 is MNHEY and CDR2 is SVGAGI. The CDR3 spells CASSYSRGFTEAFF. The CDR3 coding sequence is TGTGCCAGCAGTTACTCACGGGGGTTCACTGAAGCTTTCTTT.

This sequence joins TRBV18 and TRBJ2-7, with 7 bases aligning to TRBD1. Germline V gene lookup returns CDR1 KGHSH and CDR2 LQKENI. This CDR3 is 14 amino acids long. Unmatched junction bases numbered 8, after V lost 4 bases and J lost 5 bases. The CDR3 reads CASSLDRVVNEQYF. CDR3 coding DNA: TGTGCCAGCTCACTCGACAGGGTGGTGAACGAGCAGTACTTC.

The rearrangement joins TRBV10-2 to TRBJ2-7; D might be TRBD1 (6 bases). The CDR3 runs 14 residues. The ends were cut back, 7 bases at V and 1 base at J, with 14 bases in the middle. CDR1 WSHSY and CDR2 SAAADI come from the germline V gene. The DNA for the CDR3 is TGCGCCAGCACCCGGTGGGACAATTCCTACGAGCAGTACTTC. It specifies CASTRWDNSYEQYF.

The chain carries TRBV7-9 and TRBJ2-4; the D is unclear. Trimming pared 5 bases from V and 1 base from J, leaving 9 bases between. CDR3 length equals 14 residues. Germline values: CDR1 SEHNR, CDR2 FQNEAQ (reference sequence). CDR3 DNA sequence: TGTGCCAGCAGCCCCCCCGGGGCCAAAAACATTCAGTACTTC. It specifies CASSPPGAKNIQYF. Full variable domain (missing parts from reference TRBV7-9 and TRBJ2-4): DTGVSQNPRHKITKRGQNVTFRCDPISEHNRLYWYRQTLGQGPEFLTYFQNEAQLEKSRLLSDRFSAERPKGSFSTLEIQRTEQGDSAMYLCASSPPGAKNIQYFGAGTRLSVL.

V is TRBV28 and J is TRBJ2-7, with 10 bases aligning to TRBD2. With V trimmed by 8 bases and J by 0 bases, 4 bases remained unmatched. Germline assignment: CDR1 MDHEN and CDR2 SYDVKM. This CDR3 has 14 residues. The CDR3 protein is CASQWTSGSYEQYF. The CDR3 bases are TGTGCCAGCCAGTGGACTAGCGGCTCCTACGAGCAGTACTTC.

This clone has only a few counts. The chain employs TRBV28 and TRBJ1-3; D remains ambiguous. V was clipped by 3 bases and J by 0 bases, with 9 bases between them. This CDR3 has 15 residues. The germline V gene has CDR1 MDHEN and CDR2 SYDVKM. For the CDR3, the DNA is TGTGCCAGCAGTTTCGGGGATATCTCTGGAAACACCATATATTTT. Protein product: CASSFGDISGNTIYF.

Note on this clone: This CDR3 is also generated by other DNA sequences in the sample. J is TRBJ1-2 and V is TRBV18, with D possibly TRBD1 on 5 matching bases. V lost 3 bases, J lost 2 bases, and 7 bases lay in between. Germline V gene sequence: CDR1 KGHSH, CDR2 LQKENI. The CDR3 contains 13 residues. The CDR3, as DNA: TGTGCCAGCTCACCGGGACTGAACTATGGCTACACCTTC. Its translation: CASSPGLNYGYTF. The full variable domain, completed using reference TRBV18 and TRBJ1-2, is NAGVMQNPRHLVRRRGQEARLRCSPMKGHSHVYWYRQLPEEGLKFMVYLQKENIIDESGMPKERFSAEFPKEGPSILRIQQVVRGDSAAYFCASSPGLNYGYTFGSGTRLTVV.

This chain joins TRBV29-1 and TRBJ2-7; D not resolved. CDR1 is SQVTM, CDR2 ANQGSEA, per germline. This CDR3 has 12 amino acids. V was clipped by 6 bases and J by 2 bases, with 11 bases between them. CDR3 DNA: TGCAGCGTCGCTCCTGACGCCTACGAGCAGTACTTC. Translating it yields CSVAPDAYEQYF.

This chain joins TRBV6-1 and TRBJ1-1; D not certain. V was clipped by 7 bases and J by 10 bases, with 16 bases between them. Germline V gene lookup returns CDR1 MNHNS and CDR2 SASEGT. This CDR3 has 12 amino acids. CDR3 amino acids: CASTPPEWGAFF. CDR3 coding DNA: TGTGCCAGCACCCCCCCGGAGTGGGGAGCTTTCTTT.

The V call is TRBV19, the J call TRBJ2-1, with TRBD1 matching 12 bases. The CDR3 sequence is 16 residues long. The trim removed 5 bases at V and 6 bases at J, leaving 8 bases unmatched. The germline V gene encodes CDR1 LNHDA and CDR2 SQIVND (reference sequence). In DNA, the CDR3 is TGTGCCAGTAGTCATCTGACGGGACAGGGGGCCAATGAGCAGTTCTTC. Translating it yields CASSHLTGQGANEQFF. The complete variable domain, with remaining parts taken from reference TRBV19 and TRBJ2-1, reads DGGITQSPKYLFRKEGQNVTLSCEQNLNHDAMYWYRQDPGQGLRLIYYSQIVNDFQKGDIAEGYSVSREKKESFPLTVTSAQKNPTAFYLCASSHLTGQGANEQFFGPGTRLTVL.